The 32 T cell receptor beta chains in this list originate from one sample, sequenced in a study of T cell responses to AZD1222 COVID-19 vaccine. Using immunoSEQ multiplex PCR, the repertoire was profiled, and TCRdb retains in-frame clones only, with some absent. The repertoire holds 110,000 to 150,000 clones, with approximately 90% as singletons. The sequencing here drew on peripheral blood, taken on day 0 of AZD1222 vaccination. All receptors come from an adult in good health.

The V call is TRBV6-5, the J call TRBJ2-7; D is undetermined. The CDR3 is 15 amino acids. Germline V gives CDR1 MNHEY, CDR2 SVGAGI. Trimming removed 2 bases at V and 0 bases at J, with 11 bases between. CDR3 bases: TGTGCCAGCAGTTACCGGGCCGCCGCCTCCTACGAGCAGTACTTC. Amino acids: CASSYRAAASYEQYF.

This sequence joins TRBV9 and TRBJ2-5, with 15 bases fitting TRBD2. V shed 2 bases and J 5 bases; nucleotides not matched to a gene: 7. This CDR3 comprises 17 residues. CDR1 is SGDLS and CDR2 is YYNGEE in the germline V gene. The CDR3 protein is CASSVGTSGGLSETQYF. The DNA for the CDR3 is TGTGCCAGCAGCGTCGGGACTAGCGGGGGGTTATCCGAGACCCAGTACTTC.

The table lists this clone with a count of one. This chain links TRBV5-1 with TRBJ2-3; D is unresolved. V shed 0 bases and J shed 4 bases, with 3 bases lying between them. The germline V gene encodes CDR1 SGHRS and CDR2 YFSETQ. This CDR3 contains 12 residues. The CDR3 is CASSLDSDTQYF. CDR3 coding DNA: TGCGCCAGCAGCTTGGACTCAGATACGCAGTATTTT.

Only one count was recorded for this clone. CDR3 amino acids: CASSQDSGTSKGYTF. The CDR3 DNA sequence: TGCGCCAGCAGCCAAGATTCGGGGACCTCGAAAGGCTACACCTTC. The chain links TRBV4-3 to TRBJ1-2; perhaps TRBD1 as D (5 bases). Deletions cut 0 bases from V and 8 bases from J, with 16 bases between. There are 15 residues in the CDR3. Per germline, CDR1 LGHNA and CDR2 YSLEER.

This clone has just one count. The V gene is TRBV7-2, the J gene TRBJ1-2; D gene unclear. Germline V gene sequence: CDR1 SGHTA, CDR2 FQGNSA. This CDR3 has 12 amino acids. Trimming shortened V by 6 bases and J by 13 bases, and 18 bases separated the two germline ends. CDR3 nucleotides: TGTGCCAGCAGACTATCGGACGGCGTCTCCACCTTC. Protein: CASRLSDGVSTF.

The chain has TRBV10-3 and TRBJ2-7; TRBD1 matches 8 bases. The CDR3 consists of 15 residues. Germline V CDR1 and CDR2: ENHRY, SYGVKD. Trimming at V came to 4 bases and at J to 2 bases, leaving 7 bases not matched to a gene. The CDR3 sequence: CAISVDRGLPYEQYF. The CDR3 nucleotides read TGTGCCATCAGTGTAGACAGGGGCCTACCCTACGAGCAGTACTTC.

The V and J genes are TRBV7-2 and TRBJ2-7; 7 nucleotides align to TRBD1. Germline V lookup: CDR1 SGHTA, CDR2 FQGNSA. Germline trimming cut 0 bases from V and 3 bases from J; bases unmatched to any gene: 8. This CDR3 comprises 16 residues. CDR3 DNA: TGTGCCAGCAGCTTAGCCCCGACAGGGTTTAGCTACGAGCAGTACTTC. This sequence encodes CASSLAPTGFSYEQYF.

The chain couples TRBV7-2 to TRBJ2-3, with a tentative D call TRBD1 (5 bases). Per the germline V gene, CDR1 is SGHTA and CDR2 is FQGNSA. The CDR3 spans 14 residues. V was trimmed by 5 bases and J by 4 bases, leaving 13 bases between them. The CDR3 loop is CASSRAKGPDTQYF. As DNA, the CDR3 is TGTGCCAGCAGCCGGGCCAAGGGGCCAGATACGCAGTATTTT. The full variable domain, with the rest looked up from reference TRBV7-2 and TRBJ2-3, is GAGVSQSPSNKVTEKGKDVELRCDPISGHTALYWYRQSLGQGLEFLIYFQGNSAPDKSGLPSDRFSAERTGGSVSTLTIQRTQQEDSAVYLCASSRAKGPDTQYFGPGTRLTVL.

The V gene is TRBV11-2, the J gene TRBJ1-2; 9 bases map to TRBD1. Trimming cost V 3 bases and J 3 bases; bases outside gene matches: 2. Germline-derived CDR1 and CDR2 are SGHAT and FQNNGV. CDR3 size: 14 residues. This chain's CDR3 is CASSFRTGDYGYTF. The CDR3 DNA is TGTGCCAGCAGCTTTCGGACAGGGGACTATGGCTACACCTTC.

The rearrangement links TRBV2 to TRBJ2-3; 7 nucleotides align to TRBD2. J gave up 6 bases and V 8 bases, and 14 bases lay outside the gene matches. Germline lookup yields CDR1 SNHLY and CDR2 FYNNEI. This CDR3 has 15 amino acids. The CDR3 DNA follows: TGTGCCAGCTCAGCTAGCGGTCTGGAGGGCGATACGCAGTATTTT. Its translation is CASSASGLEGDTQYF.

The V and J genes are TRBV29-1 and TRBJ2-7, with D maybe TRBD2 (5 bases). Trimming left V 0 bases short and J 0 bases short, with 12 bases between. In germline, CDR1 is SQVTM, CDR2 ANQGSEA. This CDR3 region has 15 residues. The CDR3 sequence: CSVEEVGLSSYEQYF. The CDR3, as DNA: TGCAGCGTTGAAGAGGTCGGACTGAGCTCCTACGAGCAGTACTTC.

This chain joins TRBV5-4 and TRBJ2-7, with TRBD1 identical over 10 bases. From germline, CDR1 is SGHNT and CDR2 YYREEE (reference sequence). The CDR3 extends over 15 amino acids. The J segment lost 2 bases and the V segment lost 0 bases, leaving 2 bases of the junction unmatched. The CDR3 bases are TGTGCCAGCAGCTTGGCAGACAGGGGGCCCTACGAGCAGTACTTC. It codes for CASSLADRGPYEQYF.

CDR3 coding DNA: TGCAGCGTTGGTGACCTCTATGGCTACACCTTC. Protein: CSVGDLYGYTF. J is TRBJ1-2 and V is TRBV29-1; no clear D gene. V was pared by 4 bases and J by 4 bases, with 7 bases between. From germline, CDR1 is SQVTM and CDR2 ANQGSEA. This CDR3 region has 11 residues.

This chain connects TRBV4-3 to TRBJ1-2; D is undetermined. The CDR3 extends over 15 amino acids. Trimming shortened V by 0 bases and J by 4 bases, and 12 bases separated the two germline ends. Germline V lookup: CDR1 LGHNA, CDR2 YSLEER. The CDR3 DNA is TGCGCCAGCAGCCAAGACCTCCAGGAGATCTATGGCTACACCTTC. It yields the protein CASSQDLQEIYGYTF.

In DNA form, the CDR3 reads TGTGCCAGCAGCTTAAGCAGGGACTATGGCTACACCTTC. It encodes CASSLSRDYGYTF. The chain couples TRBV7-9 to TRBJ1-2, with a weak D call TRBD1 (5 bases). Trimming took off 2 bases at V and 3 bases at J, with 7 bases between the two ends. Per the germline V gene, CDR1 is SEHNR and CDR2 is FQNEAQ (reference sequence). CDR3 length: 13 amino acids. Filled out from reference TRBV7-9 and TRBJ1-2, the complete variable domain reads DTGVSQNPRHKITKRGQNVTFRCDPISEHNRLYWYRQTLGQGPEFLTYFQNEAQLEKSRLLSDRFSAERPKGSFSTLEIQRTEQGDSAMYLCASSLSRDYGYTFGSGTRLTVV.

The genes are TRBV6-5 and TRBJ1-1, with D uncertain. The CDR3 runs to 15 residues. V gave up 2 bases and J gave up 2 bases, with 12 bases separating them. Germline CDR1 MNHEY, CDR2 SVGAGI. CDR3 amino acids: CASSYTPRGNTEAFF. The CDR3 coding sequence is TGTGCCAGCAGTTACACCCCACGGGGAAACACTGAAGCTTTCTTT.

This chain connects TRBV11-3 to TRBJ2-7; 9 bases align to TRBD1. Germline lookup yields CDR1 SGHNT and CDR2 YENEEA. J gave up 4 bases and V 5 bases, and 3 bases lay outside the gene matches. The CDR3 consists of 13 residues. The CDR3 sequence: CASSLDRGYEQYF. CDR3 bases: TGTGCCAGCAGCCTTGACAGGGGGTACGAGCAGTACTTC.

This clone was detected once. The identical CDR3 is also encoded by other nucleotide sequences in the sample. The V gene is TRBV30, the J gene TRBJ1-5; no clear D gene. The germline CDR1 and CDR2 sequences are GTSNPN and SVGIG (reference sequence). The CDR3 runs to 13 residues. V lost 0 bases, J lost 4 bases, and 7 bases lay in between. As DNA, the CDR3 is TGTGCCTGGAGTGTAGAAGGGAATCAGCCCCAGCATTTT. Translating gives CAWSVEGNQPQHF.

The chain uses TRBV27 and TRBJ1-1; 10 bases fit TRBD1. V lost 2 bases, J lost 0 bases, and 3 bases stayed unmatched. The length of the CDR3 is 16 residues. Germline V lookup: CDR1 MNHEY, CDR2 SMNVEV (reference sequence). Here the CDR3 reads CASSLMGTGVNTEAFF. The CDR3 DNA sequence: TGTGCCAGCAGTTTAATGGGGACAGGGGTGAACACTGAAGCTTTCTTT.

To note about this clone: The identical CDR3 is also encoded by other nucleotide sequences in the sample. V usage is TRBV18 and J usage is TRBJ2-7; 7 bases line up with TRBD1. This CDR3 contains 14 residues. V lost 2 bases and J lost 1; bases outside the gene matches: 2. Germline lookup yields CDR1 KGHSH and CDR2 LQKENI. The CDR3 sequence: CASSPGTESYEQYF. The CDR3 bases are TGTGCCAGCTCACCAGGGACAGAGTCCTACGAGCAGTACTTC.

V usage is TRBV4-1 and J usage is TRBJ1-5; D call uncertain. This CDR3 region has 16 residues. CDR1 is MGHRA, CDR2 YSYEKL, per germline. The V and J ends lost 0 bases and 6 bases respectively, with 15 bases between them. The CDR3 loop reads CASSQDFQRAAQPQHF. CDR3 DNA: TGCGCCAGCAGCCAAGATTTTCAGAGGGCGGCTCAGCCCCAGCATTTT.

The rearrangement joins TRBV7-2 to TRBJ2-2, with a tentative D call TRBD1 (6 bases). Germline V CDR1 and CDR2: SGHTA, FQGNSA. The CDR3 is 15 amino acids. V lost 0 bases and J lost 4, with 9 bases in between. The CDR3 region is CASSLAGATTGELFF. Written as DNA, the CDR3 is TGTGCCAGCAGCTTAGCGGGGGCGACCACCGGGGAGCTGTTTTTT.

The gene calls are TRBV3-1 (or the pseudogene TRBV3-2) and TRBJ2-2; TRBD1 or TRBD2 may be the D gene (5 bases each). The CDR3 spans 15 residues. V was pared by 3 bases and J by 2 bases, with 10 bases between. Germline V lookup: CDR1 LGHDT, CDR2 YNNKEL (reference sequence). The CDR3 DNA reads TGTGCCAGCAGCCACTGGGACCGAAACACCGGGGAGCTGTTTTTT. Its translation: CASSHWDRNTGELFF.

The V call is TRBV29-1, the J call TRBJ2-1; 7 bases are a match to TRBD1. This CDR3 comprises 16 residues. V trimming: 1 base; J trimming: 0 bases; junction bases outside the gene matches: 6. CDR1 and CDR2 (germline): SQVTM, ANQGSEA. The CDR3 here is CSVEGTGQLSYNEQFF. The CDR3 nucleotides read TGCAGCGTTGAAGGGACAGGACAGCTCTCCTACAATGAGCAGTTCTTC.

J is TRBJ2-7 and V is TRBV7-9, with 8 bases identical to TRBD1. Germline trimming cut 4 bases from V and 2 bases from J; bases unmatched to any gene: 7. Germline CDR1 SEHNR, CDR2 FQNEAQ (reference sequence). CDR3 length: 15 residues. CDR3 DNA: TGTGCCAGCAGCTCCCGGGACAGGCCTGCCTACGAGCAGTACTTC. Amino acids: CASSSRDRPAYEQYF.

The rearrangement joins TRBV27 to TRBJ2-4; D not certain. The V end was cut by 6 bases, the J end by 5 bases, with 23 bases between. CDR1 is MNHEY, CDR2 SMNVEV, per germline (reference sequence). This CDR3 has 17 amino acids. CDR3 DNA: TGTGCCAGCAGACCCCGGACCTCCCACTTTTACGAAAACATTCAGTACTTC. Translation: CASRPRTSHFYENIQYF.

CDR3 in DNA: TGTGCCAGCAAAAGAGCTGGACACCGAACCTACGAGCAGTACTTC. It yields the protein CASKRAGHRTYEQYF. This chain joins TRBV6-7 and TRBJ2-7; possibly TRBD1 for D (5 bases). TRBV6-7 is an ORF for which the function is uncertain. The CDR3 spans 15 residues. The V end was cut by 7 bases, the J end by 2 bases, with 18 bases between.

The CDR3 DNA follows: TGTGCCAGCAGTGAATTTGGGGCTGGGGCCAACGTCCTGACTTTC. This encodes CASSEFGAGANVLTF. The chain is built from TRBV25-1 and TRBJ2-6; no clear D. Germline CDR1 is MGHDK and CDR2 is SYGVNS. This CDR3 is built from 15 residues. Trimming removed 1 base at V and 2 bases at J, with 6 bases between.

The chain combines TRBV27 with TRBJ1-6, with D uncertain. The ends were cut back, 6 bases at V and 7 bases at J, with 10 bases in the middle. The CDR3 length is 13 residues. Germline V CDR1 and CDR2: MNHEY, SMNVEV (reference sequence). CDR3 region: CASSPRTNSPLHF. The CDR3, as DNA: TGTGCCAGCAGCCCCAGGACGAATTCACCCCTCCACTTT.

This clone was found once. V gene TRBV10-3 combines with J gene TRBJ2-5; D ambiguous. Germline CDR1 ENHRY, CDR2 SYGVKD. The CDR3 loop spans 12 amino acids. Trimming removed 6 bases from V and 2 bases from J, with 7 bases in between. CDR3 nucleotides: TGTGCCATCAGCCAGGAACAAGAGACCCAGTACTTC. This codes for CAISQEQETQYF.

This chain links TRBV5-1 with TRBJ2-2; the match to TRBD1 covers 7 bases. The V and J ends lost 7 bases and 3 bases, in that order; junction bases with no gene match: 6. The germline gives CDR1 SGHRS, CDR2 YFSETQ. This CDR3 contains 14 residues. CDR3 region: CASARQGYTGELFF. The CDR3 DNA is TGCGCCAGCGCCCGACAGGGATACACCGGGGAGCTGTTTTTT. The full variable domain, rest sourced from reference TRBV5-1 and TRBJ2-2, is KAGVTQTPRYLIKTRGQQVTLSCSPISGHRSVSWYQQTPGQGLQFLFEYFSETQRNKGNFPGRFSGRQFSNSRSEMNVSTLELGDSALYLCASARQGYTGELFFGEGSRLTVL.

The genes are TRBV9 and TRBJ2-3, with TRBD2 identical over 9 bases. J was trimmed by 0 bases and V by 7 bases; bases with no gene match: 9. Germline V gives CDR1 SGDLS, CDR2 YYNGEE. The CDR3 sequence is 16 residues long. The CDR3 spells CASSQRGDTSTDTQYF. CDR3 nucleotide sequence: TGTGCCAGCTCGCAGCGGGGGGACACTAGCACAGATACGCAGTATTTT.